One sample yielded the 10 T cell receptor beta chains listed below, sequenced in a study of T cell responses to AZD1222 COVID-19 vaccine. Assay used: immunoSEQ multiplex PCR; TCRdb lists only in-frame clones, some missing. This table has some 63,000 clones, approximately 80% appearing once. The input for sequencing was peripheral blood, taken on day 0 of AZD1222 vaccination. The source of these receptors is an adult in good health.

The gene calls are TRBV5-1 and TRBJ1-2, with 9 bases matching TRBD1. The germline V gene has CDR1 SGHRS and CDR2 YFSETQ. The length of the CDR3 is 14 residues. Unmatched junction bases numbered 2, after V lost 3 bases and J lost 2 bases. CDR3 coding DNA: TGCGCCAGCAGCTGGACAGGGGAAAACTATGGCTACACCTTC. Encoded protein: CASSWTGENYGYTF.

V usage is TRBV7-2 and J usage is TRBJ2-1; D not resolved. Germline lookup yields CDR1 SGHTA and CDR2 FQGNSA. Trimming pared 5 bases from V and 10 bases from J, leaving 9 bases between. This CDR3 contains 11 residues. This CDR3 reads CASSPGREQFF. CDR3 coding DNA: TGTGCCAGCAGCCCTGGTAGGGAGCAGTTCTTC.

V and J are TRBV7-9 and TRBJ2-2; D is possibly TRBD1 or TRBD2 (5 bases each). V was cut by 6 bases and J by 0 bases, with 11 bases left in between. The germline V gene encodes CDR1 SEHNR and CDR2 FQNEAQ (reference sequence). There are 15 residues in the CDR3. CDR3: CASRGLGANTGELFF. The CDR3 nucleotides read TGTGCCAGCAGAGGTTTGGGGGCGAACACCGGGGAGCTGTTTTTT.

The J gene is TRBJ2-1, the V gene TRBV18, with 10 nucleotides matching TRBD2. CDR1 KGHSH and CDR2 LQKENI come from the germline V gene. V trimming: 0 bases; J trimming: 8 bases; junction bases outside the gene matches: 13. The CDR3 consists of 18 residues. The CDR3: CASSPPLGEREGPDEQFF. The CDR3, as DNA: TGTGCCAGCTCACCACCGCTAGGTGAGCGGGAGGGCCCGGATGAGCAGTTCTTC.

V usage is TRBV9 and J usage is TRBJ2-5, with D maybe TRBD2 (6 bases). Germline V CDR1 and CDR2: SGDLS, YYNGEE. Trimming took off 0 bases at V and 5 bases at J, with 8 bases between the two ends. This CDR3 contains 13 residues. CDR3 nucleotides: TGTGCCAGCAGCGTAGGGGCGGGGGAGACCCAGTACTTC. It translates to CASSVGAGETQYF.

The chain carries TRBV10-3 and TRBJ1-1, with TRBD1 as a possible D gene (6 bases). The ends were cut back, 4 bases at V and 1 base at J, with 13 bases in the middle. The CDR3 has 15 residues. CDR1 and CDR2 (germline): ENHRY, SYGVKD. The chain's CDR3 is CAISGRWGRNTEAFF. CDR3 sequence (DNA): TGTGCCATCAGTGGACGGTGGGGGCGGAACACTGAAGCTTTCTTT.

The chain is built from TRBV6-5 and TRBJ2-3, with D possibly being TRBD1 (5 bases). The CDR3 is 14 amino acids. Trimming took off 2 bases at V and 3 bases at J, with 9 bases between the two ends. Germline V CDR1 and CDR2: MNHEY, SVGAGI. The CDR3 region has the DNA TGTGCCAGCAGTTACCTCCAGGGAACAGATACGCAGTATTTT. This sequence encodes CASSYLQGTDTQYF.

V usage is TRBV25-1 and J usage is TRBJ1-1; D remains unclear. CDR1 MGHDK and CDR2 SYGVNS come from the germline V gene. The ends were cut back, 3 bases at V and 1 base at J, with 6 bases in the middle. The CDR3 sequence is 13 residues long. The CDR3 sequence: CASSEQENTEAFF. For the CDR3, the DNA is TGTGCCAGCAGTGAGCAGGAGAACACTGAAGCTTTCTTT.

This rearrangement joins TRBV3-1 (or the pseudogene TRBV3-2) to TRBJ1-2, with a tentative D call TRBD1 (6 bases). Trimming shortened V by 4 bases and J by 3 bases, and 15 bases separated the two germline ends. Per germline, CDR1 LGHDT and CDR2 YNNKEL (reference sequence). The CDR3 totals 15 residues. The CDR3 bases are TGTGCCAGCAGCCGTTCGACAGGCTGGGACTATGGCTACACCTTC. It is translated as CASSRSTGWDYGYTF.

The V gene is TRBV28, the J gene TRBJ1-6; D uncertain. This CDR3 spans 14 amino acids. V was cut by 3 bases and J by 14 bases, with 17 bases left in between. The germline V gene encodes CDR1 MDHEN and CDR2 SYDVKM. CDR3 coding DNA: TGTGCCAGCAGTTTGGGCCCAATTTCAGCGACCCTCCACTTT. Its protein product is CASSLGPISATLHF.